These 9 T cell receptor beta chains came from one sample sequenced in a study of cytomegalovirus exposure and HLA in healthy donors. PCR employed 60 Vbeta and 13 Jbeta primers. Only in-frame clones appear in the TCRdb table, and some are missing; sequencing was by immunoSEQ multiplex PCR. The sample carries approximately 160,000 clones, roughly 75% recorded once. The material sequenced was PBMCs. These receptors were obtained from a male donor in good health and CMV-seronegative.

The rearrangement uses TRBV5-6 and TRBJ1-2, with TRBD1 as a possible D gene (5 bases). Germline loops: CDR1 SGHDT, CDR2 YYEEEE. The CDR3 length is 14 residues. Deletions cut 4 bases from V and 4 bases from J, with 14 bases between. CDR3: CASSQGWRVYGYTF. The CDR3 nucleotides read TGTGCCAGCAGCCAGGGATGGAGGGTCTATGGCTACACCTTC.

J is TRBJ2-7 and V is TRBV11-2, with D unclear. Germline V gene data show CDR1 as SGHAT and CDR2 as FQNNGV. Trimming removed 0 bases at V and 11 bases at J, with 11 bases between. The CDR3 consists of 12 residues. CDR3: CASSLDGAAEYF. DNA for the CDR3: TGTGCCAGCAGCTTAGACGGCGCCGCGGAGTACTTC. The complete variable domain, with remaining parts taken from reference TRBV11-2 and TRBJ2-7, reads EAGVAQSPRYKIIEKRQSVAFWCNPISGHATLYWYQQILGQGPKLLIQFQNNGVVDDSQLPKDRFSAERLKGVDSTLKIQPAKLEDSAVYLCASSLDGAAEYFGPGTRLTVT.

The CDR3 sequence: CAWSGSGAQETQYF. CDR3 DNA sequence: TGTGCCTGGAGTGGCTCGGGAGCTCAAGAGACCCAGTACTTC. The V gene is TRBV30, the J gene TRBJ2-5, with D maybe TRBD2 (6 bases). Deletions cut 1 base from V and 2 bases from J, with 11 bases between. The CDR3 consists of 14 residues. Germline CDR1 and CDR2: GTSNPN and SVGIG (reference sequence).

The chain combines TRBV5-5 with TRBJ2-7, with 8 nucleotides matching TRBD1. Germline values: CDR1 SGHKS, CDR2 YYEKEE (reference sequence). The V gene end was trimmed by 4 bases and the J gene end by 3 bases; junction bases not matched to a gene: 9. This CDR3 region has 15 residues. This CDR3 is CASSPGQDLIYEQYF. The CDR3 DNA is TGTGCCAGCAGCCCGGGACAGGACCTGATCTACGAGCAGTACTTC.

This rearrangement joins TRBV18 to TRBJ2-5; maybe TRBD1 (7 bases). Germline loops: CDR1 KGHSH, CDR2 LQKENI. V was cut by 4 bases and J by 1 base, with 25 bases left in between. This CDR3 is built from 19 residues. This chain's CDR3 is CASSHEQGRLSLFQETQYF. Written as DNA, the CDR3 is TGTGCCAGCTCACACGAACAGGGGAGGTTATCCCTTTTCCAAGAGACCCAGTACTTC. Combining the CDR3 with reference TRBV18 and TRBJ2-5 gives the whole variable domain NAGVMQNPRHLVRRRGQEARLRCSPMKGHSHVYWYRQLPEEGLKFMVYLQKENIIDESGMPKERFSAEFPKEGPSILRIQQVVRGDSAAYFCASSHEQGRLSLFQETQYFGPGTRLLVL.

The chain employs TRBV27 and TRBJ2-7, with 8 bases lining up with TRBD2. The junction had 14 bases not matched to a gene; V was cut back by 6 bases and J by 7 bases. This CDR3 region has 15 residues. The germline gives CDR1 MNHEY, CDR2 SMNVEV (reference sequence). The CDR3 bases are TGTGCCAGCAGCCCCGTGGGTAGCGGGATGCGTGAGCAGTACTTC. This encodes CASSPVGSGMREQYF.

The rearrangement uses TRBV28 and TRBJ2-1, with 12 bases aligning to TRBD2. J lost 2 bases, V lost 6 bases, and 5 bases had no gene match. Germline values: CDR1 MDHEN, CDR2 SYDVKM. This CDR3 region has 16 residues. CDR3 residues: CASSIRTSGTYNEQFF. The CDR3 DNA sequence: TGTGCCAGCAGCATCCGGACTAGCGGGACCTACAATGAGCAGTTCTTC.

The chain employs TRBV6-1 and TRBJ1-1; 9 bases match TRBD1. Trimming removed 1 base from V and 7 bases from J; junction bases left unmatched: 7. CDR1 is MNHNS and CDR2 is SASEGT in the germline V gene. The CDR3 is 15 residues long. CDR3 amino acids: CASSEVYRGRGEAFF. CDR3 in DNA: TGTGCCAGCAGTGAAGTTTACAGGGGGCGAGGTGAAGCTTTCTTT.

The rearrangement joins TRBV6-6 to TRBJ2-3; 10 bases align to TRBD1. Germline CDR1 MNHNY, CDR2 SVGAGI (reference sequence). J gave up 4 bases and V 4 bases, and 5 bases lay outside the gene matches. The CDR3 consists of 15 residues. As DNA, the CDR3 is TGTGCCAGCAGTTTCGGGACAGGGGACGCAGATACGCAGTATTTT. This encodes CASSFGTGDADTQYF.